This T cell receptor (beta chain) was profiled in a study of T cell responses to AZD1222 COVID-19 vaccine. Findings and limits, study-wide: Spike-specific TCR repertoires showed rising breadth and depth after two AZD1222 doses. CD4 TCRs associated with vaccination spanned spike, dominating at 160-218 and 743-854. Nearly half of spike-specific TCRs reportedly target variant regions that are unmutated in the B.1.351 and B.1.1.7 variants. The donors showed a predominance of white British ancestry and of females, with possible underestimation of clonal diversity.

From germline, CDR1 is MNHEY and CDR2 SVGAGI. V shed 4 bases, J shed 5 bases, and the junction held 6 bases outside the gene matches. This CDR3 has 15 amino acids. Generated by immunoSEQ multiplex PCR, the TCRdb table keeps only in-frame clones and is missing some. The sample gives under 200,000 clones, approximately 95% of which show up once; roughly 3.8% is in the top ten. Concerning this clone: Its antigen is not known.

The chain recombines TRBV6-5 with TRBJ1-5, with 9 bases identical to TRBD1. This sequence originates from an adult in good health. The sequencing here drew on peripheral blood, taken on day 0 of AZD1222 vaccination. The CDR3 loop reads CASSSLGQGDQPQHF. Written as DNA, the CDR3 is TGTGCCAGCAGTTCTCTGGGACAGGGAGATCAGCCCCAGCATTTT.